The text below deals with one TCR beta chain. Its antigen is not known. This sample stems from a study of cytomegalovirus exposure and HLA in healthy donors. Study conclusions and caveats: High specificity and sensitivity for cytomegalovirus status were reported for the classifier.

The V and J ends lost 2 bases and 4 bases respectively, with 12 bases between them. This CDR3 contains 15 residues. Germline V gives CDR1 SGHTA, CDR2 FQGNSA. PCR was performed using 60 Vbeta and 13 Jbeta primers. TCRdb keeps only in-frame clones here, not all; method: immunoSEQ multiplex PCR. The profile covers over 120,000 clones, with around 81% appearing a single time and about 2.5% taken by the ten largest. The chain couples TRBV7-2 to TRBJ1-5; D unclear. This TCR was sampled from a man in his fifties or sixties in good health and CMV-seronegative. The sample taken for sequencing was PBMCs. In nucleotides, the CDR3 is TGTGCCAGCAGCTTATTTGGGCAGCCTAATCAGCCCCAGCATTTT. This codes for CASSLFGQPNQPQHF. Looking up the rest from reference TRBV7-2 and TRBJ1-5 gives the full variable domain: GAGVSQSPSNKVTEKGKDVELRCDPISGHTALYWYRQSLGQGLEFLIYFQGNSAPDKSGLPSDRFSAERTGGSVSTLTIQRTQQEDSAVYLCASSLFGQPNQPQHFGDGTRLSIL.